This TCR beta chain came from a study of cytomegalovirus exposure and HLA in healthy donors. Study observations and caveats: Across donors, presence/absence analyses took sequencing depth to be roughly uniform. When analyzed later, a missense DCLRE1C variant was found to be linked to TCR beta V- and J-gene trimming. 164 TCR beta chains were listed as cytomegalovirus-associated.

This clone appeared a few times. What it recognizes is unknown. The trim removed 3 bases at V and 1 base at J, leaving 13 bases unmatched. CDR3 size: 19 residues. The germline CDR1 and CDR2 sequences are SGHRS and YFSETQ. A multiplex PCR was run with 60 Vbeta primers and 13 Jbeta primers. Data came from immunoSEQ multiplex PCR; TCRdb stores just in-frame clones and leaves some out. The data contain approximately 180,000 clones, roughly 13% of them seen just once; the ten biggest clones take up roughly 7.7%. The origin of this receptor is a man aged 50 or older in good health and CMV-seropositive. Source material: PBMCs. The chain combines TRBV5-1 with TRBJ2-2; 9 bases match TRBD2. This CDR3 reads CASSWRGTSLLLNTGELFF. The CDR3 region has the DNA TGCGCCAGCAGCTGGAGGGGGACTAGCCTCCTCTTGAACACCGGGGAGCTGTTTTTT. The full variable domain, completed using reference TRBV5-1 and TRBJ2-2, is KAGVTQTPRYLIKTRGQQVTLSCSPISGHRSVSWYQQTPGQGLQFLFEYFSETQRNKGNFPGRFSGRQFSNSRSEMNVSTLELGDSALYLCASSWRGTSLLLNTGELFFGEGSRLTVL.